This TCR beta chain was sequenced in a study of blood T cell repertoires in COVID-19. Overall study: The United States, Italy and Spain supplied acute and convalescent COVID-19 samples. In each case, the material was cDNA or gDNA derived from T cells, B-cell-depleted T cells, or PBMCs.

In the source study's methods: Amplified reference gene primers provided the basis for estimating nucleated cell counts. The repertoire was sequenced with immunoSEQ multiplex PCR; TCRdb's copy has only in-frame clones and lacks some. Clone size and V and J calls were adopted from that table, with D and trimming inferred from the DNA. The sample yields fewer than 300,000 clones, about four fifths seen once. CDR3 size: 16 residues. J gave up 5 bases and V 1 base, and 9 bases lay outside the gene matches. Germline V gene data show CDR1 as SGHNT and CDR2 as YYREEE (reference sequence). V is TRBV5-4 and J is TRBJ2-1, with 7 bases aligning to TRBD2. The sequencing sample was made of peripheral blood. The sequence came from a woman in her late teens or twenties with acute or convalescent COVID-19. CDR3 coding DNA: TGTGCCAGCAGCTTGTTTGTCGGGAGGTTCCACAATGAGCAGTTCTTC. It specifies CASSLFVGRFHNEQFF.